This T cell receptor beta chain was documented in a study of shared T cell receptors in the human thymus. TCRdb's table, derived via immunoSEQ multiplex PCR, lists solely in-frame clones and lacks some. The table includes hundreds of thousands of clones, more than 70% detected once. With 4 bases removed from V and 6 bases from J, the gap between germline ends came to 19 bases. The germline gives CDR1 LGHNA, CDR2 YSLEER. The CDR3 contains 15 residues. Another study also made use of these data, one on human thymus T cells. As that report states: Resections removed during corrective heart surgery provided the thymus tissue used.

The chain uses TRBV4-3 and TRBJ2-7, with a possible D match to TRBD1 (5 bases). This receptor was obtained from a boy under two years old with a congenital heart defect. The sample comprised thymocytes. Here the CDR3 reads CASSPKHLGLGEQYF. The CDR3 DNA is TGCGCCAGCAGCCCAAAGCACTTGGGGCTAGGCGAGCAGTACTTC.